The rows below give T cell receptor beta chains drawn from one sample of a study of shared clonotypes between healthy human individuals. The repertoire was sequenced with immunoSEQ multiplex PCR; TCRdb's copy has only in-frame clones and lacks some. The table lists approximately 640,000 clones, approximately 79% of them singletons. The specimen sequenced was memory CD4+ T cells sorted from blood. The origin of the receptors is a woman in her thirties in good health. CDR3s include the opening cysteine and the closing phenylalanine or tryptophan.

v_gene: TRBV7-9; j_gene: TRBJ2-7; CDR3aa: CASSLYGPYEQYF
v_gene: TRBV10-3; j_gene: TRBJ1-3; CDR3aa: CAAANYSGNTIYF
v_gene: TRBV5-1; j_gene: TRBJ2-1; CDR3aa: CASSQTSGSYNEQFF
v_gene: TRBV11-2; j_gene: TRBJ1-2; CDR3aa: CASSPRTADGYTF
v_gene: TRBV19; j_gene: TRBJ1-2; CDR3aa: CASSMTDNYGYTF
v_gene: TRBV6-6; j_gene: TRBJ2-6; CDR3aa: CASSRSGANVLTF
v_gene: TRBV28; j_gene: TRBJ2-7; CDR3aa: CASSSNLPPYEQYF
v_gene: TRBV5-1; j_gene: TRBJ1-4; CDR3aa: CASSLGLEARAEKLFF
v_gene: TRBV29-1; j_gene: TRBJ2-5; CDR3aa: CSVDGAGARETQYF
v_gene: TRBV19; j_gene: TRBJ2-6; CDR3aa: CASSIEGQLGANVLTF
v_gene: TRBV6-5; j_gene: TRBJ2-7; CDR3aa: CASSYWSSGYYEQYF
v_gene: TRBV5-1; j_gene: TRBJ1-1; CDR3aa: CASSPYRTGGTLTEAFF
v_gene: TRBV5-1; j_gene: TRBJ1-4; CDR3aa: CASSSGRSATNEKLFF
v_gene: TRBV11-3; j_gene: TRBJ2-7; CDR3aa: CASSARGDSYEQYF
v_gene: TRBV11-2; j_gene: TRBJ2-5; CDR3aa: CASAAGWETQYF
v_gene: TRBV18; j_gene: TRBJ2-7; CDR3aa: CASSLEAGGYEQYF
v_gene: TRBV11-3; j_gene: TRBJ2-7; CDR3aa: CASSFGTSGRSEQYF
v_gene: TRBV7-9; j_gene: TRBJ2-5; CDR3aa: CASSLRTSGRETQYF
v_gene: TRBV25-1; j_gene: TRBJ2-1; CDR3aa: CASSEAGTGDNEQFF
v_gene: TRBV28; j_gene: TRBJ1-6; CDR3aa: CASRPYNSPLHF
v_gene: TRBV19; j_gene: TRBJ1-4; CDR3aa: CASRGYDSANEKLFF
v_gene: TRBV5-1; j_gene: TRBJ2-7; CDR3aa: CASSLFVGQTYEQYF
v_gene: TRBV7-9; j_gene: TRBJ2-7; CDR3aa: CASSLGGRHYEQYF
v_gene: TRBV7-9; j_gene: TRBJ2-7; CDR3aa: CASSLALTGSEQYF
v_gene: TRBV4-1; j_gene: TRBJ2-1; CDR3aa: CASSQAGNPEQFF